This T cell receptor beta chain appears in the sequencing data of a study of blood T cell repertoires in COVID-19. Across the study: Both acute and convalescent COVID-19 samples were obtained from the United States, Italy and Spain. The analysed material was cDNA or gDNA that came from T cells, B-cell-depleted T cells, or PBMCs.

In the authors' methods: Using reference gene primer amplification, nucleated cell counts were estimated. Clones were sequenced by immunoSEQ multiplex PCR, and TCRdb holds only the in-frame ones, with some missing. D and trimming were read from the DNA, whereas the V and J calls and clone size are those reported in that table. In the table there are under 250,000 clones, just over 90% of which are singletons. The sequencing input was peripheral blood. The TCR comes from a man aged 25-40 years with acute or convalescent COVID-19.

The CDR3: CASSPQGLLGETQYF. As DNA, the CDR3 is TGTGCCAGCAGCCCCCAGGGCCTGCTCGGGGAGACCCAGTACTTC. The J gene is TRBJ2-5, the V gene TRBV11-1; D may be TRBD1 (5 bases). The CDR3 loop spans 15 amino acids. Per germline, CDR1 SGHAT and CDR2 FQDESV (reference sequence). The germline V and J ends were trimmed by 5 bases and 5 bases, with 18 bases remaining between them.